These T cell receptor beta chains were read from a single sample in a study of blood T cell repertoires in COVID-19. Repertoires were generated with immunoSEQ multiplex PCR, while TCRdb's copy carries only in-frame clones and drops some. The table records about 84,000 clones, 75% to 85% of them present only once. Input material: peripheral blood. The receptors come from a woman aged 80 or over with acute or convalescent COVID-19. CDR3s include the opening cysteine and the closing phenylalanine or tryptophan. Fields, in order: D gene, J gene, V gene, clone size, CDR3 DNA, CDR3 protein. A D gene is named only where the DNA matches it firmly. Size is stated for part of the rows, as once, few or many counts, or as a class when the clone is expanded.

TRBD1 | TRBJ2-3 | TRBV28 | few | TGTGCCAGCAGCTGGACAGGGGGAAGGGCAGATACGCAGTATTTT | CASSWTGGRADTQYF
. | TRBJ2-7 | TRBV27 | . | TGTGCCAGCAGTTTATCGTGGCAGGGCGCCTACGAGCAGTACTTC | CASSLSWQGAYEQYF
. | TRBJ2-3 | TRBV12-5 | . | TGTGCTAGTGGCCTGGGAGAGGATACGCAGTATTTT | CASGLGEDTQYF
TRBD2 | TRBJ2-3 | TRBV20-1 | . | TGCAGTGCTAGTAGGCGGGAGGCACAAGATACGCAGTATTTT | CSASRREAQDTQYF
TRBD2 | TRBJ2-7 | TRBV29-1 | . | TGCAGCGTTGAATCTAGCGGGCCCTCCTACGAGCAGTACTTC | CSVESSGPSYEQYF
TRBD1 | TRBJ1-6 | TRBV5-4 | . | TGTGCCAGCAGCTGGGGACAGGGGAATTCACCCCTCCACTTT | CASSWGQGNSPLHF
. | TRBJ1-4 | TRBV3-1/TRBV3-2 | . | TGTGCCAGCAGCCACGGGGACAACGAAAAACTGTTTTTT | CASSHGDNEKLFF
TRBD2 | TRBJ2-3 | TRBV11-2 | few | TGTGCCAGCAGCCCAGGTGGCGGGGGTCTTAGCACAGATACGCAGTATTTT | CASSPGGGGLSTDTQYF
. | TRBJ2-2 | TRBV7-8 | . | TGTGCCAGCAGTCCCGGCCCGTCGGGGAACACCGGGGAGCTGTTTTTT | CASSPGPSGNTGELFF
. | TRBJ1-3 | TRBV5-8 | . | TGTGCCAGCAGCCCGCGGGACTTCTCTGGAAACACCATATATTTT | CASSPRDFSGNTIYF
TRBD2 | TRBJ2-7 | TRBV5-5 | . | TGTGCCAGCAGCGAACTTAGCGGGAGGAGGGCCTACGAGCAGTACTTC | CASSELSGRRAYEQYF
. | TRBJ2-7 | TRBV20-1 | once | TGCAGTGCTAGGCTTCAGTACGAGCAGTACTTC | CSARLQYEQYF
. | TRBJ2-7 | TRBV3-1/TRBV3-2 | few | TGTGCCAGCAGCCACACCCGGGAAGGCGAGCAGTACTTC | CASSHTREGEQYF
. | TRBJ2-1 | TRBV19 | . | TGTGCCAGTAGTCTCCCCTCCGGACTAAGGGACAATGAGCAGTTCTTC | CASSLPSGLRDNEQFF
. | TRBJ2-6 | TRBV24-1 | . | TGTGCCACCAGTAAGAGCGGCTCTGGGGCCAACGTCCTGACTTTC | CATSKSGSGANVLTF
. | TRBJ2-7 | TRBV21-1 | . | TGTGCCAGCAGCAAAAGTCTGCCAGCGGCAAATAACTACGAGCAGTACTTC | CASSKSLPAANNYEQYF
. | TRBJ2-7 | TRBV11-2 | few | TGTGCCAGCAGCTTAGATAGATACCCGGGATACGAGCAGTACTTC | CASSLDRYPGYEQYF
. | TRBJ1-1 | TRBV7-9 | few | TGTGCCAGCAGCTTAGAGGAGGGGACTGAAGCTTTCTTT | CASSLEEGTEAFF
TRBD2 | TRBJ2-7 | TRBV3-1/TRBV3-2 | . | TGTGCCAGCAGCCATGAACTAGCGGAGAACTACGAGCAGTACTTC | CASSHELAENYEQYF
. | TRBJ2-1 | TRBV6-4 | . | TGTGCCAGCAGTGGCGAGAGCTCCTACAATGAGCAGTTCTTC | CASSGESSYNEQFF
TRBD1 | TRBJ2-3 | TRBV5-1 | . | TGCGCCAGCAGCTTGGCCGGACAGGGGTCAGATACGCAGTATTTT | CASSLAGQGSDTQYF
TRBD1 | TRBJ2-3 | TRBV5-1 | . | TGCGCCAGCAGCTTGGATTCGGGACAGGGAACAGATACGCAGTATTTT | CASSLDSGQGTDTQYF
. | TRBJ1-3 | TRBV2 | . | TGTGCCAGCAGCGCCGGTAGCTCTGGAAACACCATATATTTT | CASSAGSSGNTIYF
TRBD1 | TRBJ1-2 | TRBV28 | . | TGTGCCAGCAGTTTAGGGGGACAGTCAAACTATGGCTACACCTTC | CASSLGGQSNYGYTF
TRBD1 | TRBJ1-2 | TRBV5-6 | . | TGTGCCAGCATCCCGGGACAGGACAACTATGGCTACACCTTC | CASIPGQDNYGYTF
TRBD1 | TRBJ1-3 | TRBV5-6 | . | TGTGCCAGCAGCTTGGAGGGCACAGGGGCGGGTGGAAACACCATATATTTT | CASSLEGTGAGGNTIYF
TRBD2 | TRBJ2-5 | TRBV29-1 | . | TGCAGCGTTGAGTCCGGGGGGGAGACCCAGTACTTC | CSVESGGETQYF
. | TRBJ1-6 | TRBV7-2 | . | TGTGCCAGCAGCCTAGGCCAGGCAGGCCTTAATTCACCCCTCCACTTT | CASSLGQAGLNSPLHF
. | TRBJ2-3 | TRBV6-2/TRBV6-3 | . | TGTGCCAGCAGTTCACAGGGTGCGGGAGACGGGACAGATACGCAGTATTTT | CASSSQGAGDGTDTQYF
. | TRBJ2-7 | TRBV25-1 | . | TGTGCCAGCAGTGATGGACAGACCTACGAGCAGTACTTC | CASSDGQTYEQYF
TRBD1 | TRBJ2-7 | TRBV7-2 | . | TGTGCCAGCAGCTCCCCCACGTACAGGGGCCGCTACGAGCAGTACTTC | CASSSPTYRGRYEQYF
TRBD1 | TRBJ1-5 | TRBV19 | . | TGTGCCAGTAGTGCGGGACAGGGCTCTGGCCAGCATTTT | CASSAGQGSGQHF
TRBD2 | TRBJ2-3 | TRBV9 | . | TGTGCCAGCAGCGTCAAACCTAGCGGGAGAGTAGATACGCAGTATTTT | CASSVKPSGRVDTQYF
TRBD1 | TRBJ1-6 | TRBV5-6 | many | TGTGCCAGCAGCTCCCGGGACAGGGATTCACCCCTCCACTTT | CASSSRDRDSPLHF
TRBD2 | TRBJ2-5 | TRBV18 | . | TGTGCCAGCTCACCGGGAGGGCCCGGGGGAGAGACCCAGTACTTC | CASSPGGPGGETQYF
. | TRBJ1-2 | TRBV19 | . | TGTGCCAGTAGTCCACGGGAGGGTAACGGCGGCTACACCTTC | CASSPREGNGGYTF
. | TRBJ2-5 | TRBV30 | . | TGTGCCTGGAGTAGTCAGAGGGAGACCCAGTACTTC | CAWSSQRETQYF
. | TRBJ2-2 | TRBV18 | . | TGTGCCACCCTATCCGGGACTGGTGTTACCGGGGAGCTGTTTTTT | CATLSGTGVTGELFF
TRBD2 | TRBJ2-3 | TRBV18 | . | TGTGCCAGCTCACTCAGCGGGAGCGGCACAGATACGCAGTATTTT | CASSLSGSGTDTQYF
. | TRBJ2-5 | TRBV21-1 | . | TGTGCCAGCAGCTCCTTGCTGGCAGAACGAGAGACCCAGTACTTC | CASSSLLAERETQYF
. | TRBJ2-1 | TRBV6-1 | . | TGTGCCAGCAGTGAAGGCTCTGCGGGGTGGCATGAGCAGTTCTTC | CASSEGSAGWHEQFF
. | TRBJ2-3 | TRBV3-1/TRBV3-2 | once | TGTGCCAGCAGCCAAGGGTGGATAGCGGCAGATACGCAGTATTTT | CASSQGWIAADTQYF
TRBD1 | TRBJ1-2 | TRBV6-6 | . | TGTGCCAGCAGTTACCGGGACAGGGAGAGCGGCTACACCTTC | CASSYRDRESGYTF
. | TRBJ1-2 | TRBV7-2 | . | TGTGCCAGCAGCTTAGGCACAGGGCGTAACTATGGCTACACCTTC | CASSLGTGRNYGYTF
TRBD1 | TRBJ1-4 | TRBV19 | . | TGTGCCAGTAGTACCGGGACAGCCTCTAATGAAAAACTGTTTTTT | CASSTGTASNEKLFF
TRBD2 | TRBJ2-5 | TRBV19 | . | TGTGCCAGTAGTATATTGGCGACTAGCGGACACCAGACCCAGTACTTC | CASSILATSGHQTQYF
TRBD2 | TRBJ2-3 | TRBV3-1/TRBV3-2 | once | TGTGCCAGCAGCAAACTAGCGGGAGAGGTCACAGATACGCAGTATTTT | CASSKLAGEVTDTQYF
. | TRBJ1-5 | TRBV5-8 | . | TGTGCCAGCAGCTTGGAGAGTCAGCCCCAGCATTTT | CASSLESQPQHF
. | TRBJ1-2 | TRBV14 | . | TGTGCCAGCAGCCACGAGGGTTTCGGTGGCTACACCTTC | CASSHEGFGGYTF
. | TRBJ2-7 | TRBV25-1 | . | TGTGCCAGCAGTGCTGACAGCCTAAGCTACGAGCAGTACTTC | CASSADSLSYEQYF
TRBD1 | TRBJ1-1 | TRBV29-1 | . | TGCAGCGTTGTGGGGACAGGGGGCGTGAACACTGAAGCTTTCTTT | CSVVGTGGVNTEAFF
. | TRBJ2-2 | TRBV7-2 | . | TGTGCCAGCAGCCCCTTTGGGGGCGGCGGGGAGCTGTTTTTT | CASSPFGGGGELFF
TRBD2 | TRBJ2-7 | TRBV7-2 | few | TGTGCCAGCAGCTCTCCGGGACTAGCGGGCATCGAGCAGTACTTC | CASSSPGLAGIEQYF
. | TRBJ2-1 | TRBV9 | . | TGTGCCAGCAGCGTATTTAGTGATGGCTCCTACAATGAGCAGTTCTTC | CASSVFSDGSYNEQFF